The 16 T cell receptor beta chains below come from one sample, sequenced in a study of yellow fever vaccine responses in identical twins (dated by TCRdb to 2017 to 2018). The library was produced with RT-PCR. Sequencing was carried out with an Illumina HiSeq 2500. The public reads were reprocessed in TCRdb via fastp at Q25 and MiXCR, keeping in-frame beta chains. Rows merge per CDR3 protein into single entries with the most common DNA and genes. A total of 4,000 to 5,000 distinct CDR3 sequences appear in this sample, 85% of them only once. The top ten constitute around 2.3% of the sample. Sequenced here: T cells from blood (PBMCs), unsorted or a sorted subset (not recorded which), sampled before or after yellow fever vaccination (not recorded which). The receptors here all came from a woman between 18 and 29 years old who received the yellow fever vaccine. Donor details come from another sample of the same person, matched by shared clones.

The chain combines TRBV15 with TRBJ2-1; 11 bases line up with TRBD2. This CDR3 is built from 15 residues. Germline lookup yields CDR1 LNHNV and CDR2 YYDKDF (reference sequence). J gave up 6 bases and V 3 bases, and 4 bases lay outside the gene matches. CDR3 in DNA: TGTGCCACCAGCAGTGGGACTAGCGGAGTCAATGAGCAGTTCTTC. It encodes CATSSGTSGVNEQFF.

V gene TRBV18 combines with J gene TRBJ1-5; TRBD1 might be the D (5 bases). V shed 4 bases and J shed 1 base, with 8 bases lying between them. The CDR3 length is 14 residues. Germline values: CDR1 KGHSH, CDR2 LQKENI. CDR3 DNA: TGTGCCAGCTCACTCGCAGGGAGCAATCAGCCCCAGCATTTT. This codes for CASSLAGSNQPQHF. Full variable domain (rest looked up from reference TRBV18 and TRBJ1-5): NAGVMQNPRHLVRRRGQEARLRCSPMKGHSHVYWYRQLPEEGLKFMVYLQKENIIDESGMPKERFSAEFPKEGPSILRIQQVVRGDSAAYFCASSLAGSNQPQHFGDGTRLSIL.

J is TRBJ2-1 and V is TRBV11-1, with 8 nucleotides matching TRBD2. V shed 1 base, J shed 3 bases, and the junction held 5 bases outside the gene matches. Germline assignment: CDR1 SGHAT and CDR2 FQDESV (reference sequence). The CDR3 sequence is 16 residues long. The CDR3 region has the DNA TGTGCCAGCAGCTTAGTAACTAGCGGTAGCTACAATGAGCAGTTCTTC. Residues: CASSLVTSGSYNEQFF.

This clonotype appeared a single time. The CDR3 here is CAWSDPLAGDNTGELFF. CDR3 sequence (DNA): TGTGCCTGGAGTGACCCCTTAGCGGGGGACAACACCGGGGAGCTGTTTTTT. V usage is TRBV30 and J usage is TRBJ2-2; 9 bases map to TRBD2. CDR3 length: 17 amino acids. V shed 1 base and J 2 bases; nucleotides not matched to a gene: 8. Germline-derived CDR1 and CDR2 are GTSNPN and SVGIG (reference sequence).

The V call is TRBV14, the J call TRBJ2-7; no clear D gene. This CDR3 contains 14 residues. Germline V lookup: CDR1 SGHDN, CDR2 FVKESK. Trimming pared 0 bases from V and 2 bases from J, leaving 8 bases between. The CDR3 spells CASSQDRQAYEQYF. In DNA, the CDR3 is TGTGCCAGCAGCCAAGATCGGCAAGCCTACGAGCAGTACTTC. Full variable domain (missing parts from reference TRBV14 and TRBJ2-7): EAGVTQFPSHSVIEKGQTVTLRCDPISGHDNLYWYRRVMGKEIKFLLHFVKESKQDESGMPNNRFLAERTGGTYSTLKVQPAELEDSGVYFCASSQDRQAYEQYFGPGTRLTVT.

This clonotype has only one observation. The V and J genes are TRBV10-3 and TRBJ1-2, with D possibly matching TRBD1 (6 bases). The CDR3 extends over 11 amino acids. The germline V gene has CDR1 ENHRY and CDR2 SYGVKD. V dropped 10 bases and J dropped 7 bases, with 13 bases sitting between them. This chain's CDR3 is CATHRVGGYTF. For the CDR3, the DNA is TGTGCCACCCACAGGGTGGGTGGCTACACCTTC.

The chain recombines TRBV4-3 with TRBJ1-3; D is uncertain. The CDR3 covers 15 residues. The germline gives CDR1 LGHNA, CDR2 YSLEER. The ends were cut back, 0 bases at V and 4 bases at J, with 10 bases in the middle. In DNA, the CDR3 is TGCGCCAGCAGCCAAGATCGATCACCAGGAAACACCATATATTTT. It specifies CASSQDRSPGNTIYF.

Comments on this clonotype: At one of its ends the junction is not consistent with the germline gene, which may arise from a read error. The V and J genes are TRBV12-3 or TRBV12-4 and TRBJ2-1; 8 nucleotides match TRBD2. The CDR3 consists of 14 residues. CDR3 amino acids: CASRFRGGPNEQFF. For the CDR3, the DNA is TGTGCCAGCCGTTTCCGGGGGGGCCCCAATGAGCAGTTCTTC.

The chain employs TRBV7-3 and TRBJ1-2; a weak D match, TRBD1 (5 bases). Looked up from germline, CDR1 is SGHTA and CDR2 is FQGTGA. V was clipped by 2 bases and J by 5 bases, with 9 bases between them. The CDR3 is 13 amino acids. CDR3 region: CASSLEGVYGYTF. The CDR3 nucleotides read TGTGCCAGCAGCTTAGAAGGGGTTTATGGCTACACCTTC.

The chain links TRBV1 to TRBJ2-1; the D call of TRBD2 is as the table states it, not checked on the DNA. TRBV1 is a documented pseudogene. This CDR3 spans 19 amino acids. CDR3 amino acids: CTSSQEILAGGPGLDEQFF. The DNA of the CDR3 is TGCACCAGCAGCCAAGAAATACTAGCGGGGGGGCCAGGACTCGATGAGCAGTTCTTC.

This clonotype was recorded once. The chain links TRBV30 to TRBJ2-3, with TRBD2 matching 12 bases. The CDR3 is made up of 16 amino acids. Trimming took 3 bases from V and 2 from J; bases not matched to a gene: 6. CDR1 is GTSNPN and CDR2 is SVGIG in the germline V gene (reference sequence). The DNA of the CDR3 is TGTGCCTGGAGCGCAGGACTAGCGGGGATCACAGATACGCAGTATTTT. It specifies CAWSAGLAGITDTQYF.

The chain links TRBV29-1 to TRBJ2-1; D may correspond to TRBD1 or TRBD2 (5 bases each). Germline V CDR1 and CDR2: SQVTM, ANQGSEA. Trimming left V 3 bases short and J 12 bases short, with 15 bases between. The CDR3 has 12 residues. The CDR3 here is CSVDAPGRGQFF. In DNA, the CDR3 is TGCAGCGTTGATGCCCCGGGGCGTGGGCAGTTCTTC.

This clonotype was observed a single time. The chain joins TRBV29-1 to TRBJ2-5, with unresolved D. The CDR3 has 11 residues. Looked up from germline, CDR1 is SQVTM and CDR2 is ANQGSEA. V dropped 7 bases and J dropped 6 bases, with 12 bases sitting between them. This chain's CDR3 is CSGHLRKTQYF. The CDR3 DNA sequence: TGCAGCGGGCACCTGCGGAAGACCCAGTACTTC. Drawing the rest from reference TRBV29-1 and TRBJ2-5, the complete variable domain is SAVISQKPSRDICQRGTSLTIQCQVDSQVTMMFWYRQQPGQSLTLIATANQGSEATYESGFVIDKFPISRPNLTFSTLTVSNMSPEDSSIYLCSGHLRKTQYFGPGTRLLVL.

V and J are TRBV4-3 and TRBJ1-3; D perhaps matches TRBD1 (6 bases). V was pared by 3 bases and J by 0 bases, with 9 bases between. CDR3 length: 15 residues. Germline V CDR1 and CDR2: LGHNA, YSLEER. CDR3 nucleotide sequence: TGCGCCAGCAGCCAGACAGGCCTCTCTGGAAACACCATATATTTT. Translation gives CASSQTGLSGNTIYF.

V gene TRBV7-2 combines with J gene TRBJ2-3; TRBD2 might be the D (5 bases). V was trimmed by 0 bases and J by 6 bases, leaving 16 bases between them. This CDR3 contains 16 residues. The V gene's germline CDR1 is SGHTA and CDR2 FQGNSA. As DNA, the CDR3 is TGTGCCAGCAGCTTAGCCCAGACTGACCGCGGGGATACGCAGTATTTT. This gives the protein CASSLAQTDRGDTQYF.

This chain links TRBV11-2 with TRBJ1-2; perhaps TRBD1 as D (6 bases). V was clipped by 5 bases and J by 4 bases, with 11 bases between them. The CDR3 sequence is 13 residues long. From germline, CDR1 is SGHAT and CDR2 FQNNGV. In DNA form, the CDR3 reads TGTGCCAGCAGCCACGGACAGACCTATGGCTACACCTTC. As protein: CASSHGQTYGYTF.